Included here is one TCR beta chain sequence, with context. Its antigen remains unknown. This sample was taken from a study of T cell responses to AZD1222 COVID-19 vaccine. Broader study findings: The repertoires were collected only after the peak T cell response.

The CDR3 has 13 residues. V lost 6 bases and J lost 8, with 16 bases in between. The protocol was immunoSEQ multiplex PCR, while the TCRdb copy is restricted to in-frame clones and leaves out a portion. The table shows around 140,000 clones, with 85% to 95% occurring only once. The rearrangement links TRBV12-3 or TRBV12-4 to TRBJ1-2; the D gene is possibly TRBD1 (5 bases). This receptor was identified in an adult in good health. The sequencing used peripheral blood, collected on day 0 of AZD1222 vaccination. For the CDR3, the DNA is TGTGCCAGCAGCTGGGGGACGGAGAAGGGCTACACCTTC. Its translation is CASSWGTEKGYTF.